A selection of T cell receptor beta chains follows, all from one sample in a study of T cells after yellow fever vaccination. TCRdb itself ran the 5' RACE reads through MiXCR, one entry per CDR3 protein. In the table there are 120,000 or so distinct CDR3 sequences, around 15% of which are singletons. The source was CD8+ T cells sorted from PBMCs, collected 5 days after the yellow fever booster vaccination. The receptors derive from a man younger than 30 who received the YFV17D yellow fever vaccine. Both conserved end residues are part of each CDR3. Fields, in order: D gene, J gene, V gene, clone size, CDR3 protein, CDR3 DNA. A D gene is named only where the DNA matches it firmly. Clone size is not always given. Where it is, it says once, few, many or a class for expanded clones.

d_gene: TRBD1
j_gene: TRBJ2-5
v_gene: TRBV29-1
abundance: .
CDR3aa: CSATGTETQYF
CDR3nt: TGCAGCGCGACAGGGACAGAGACCCAGTACTTC

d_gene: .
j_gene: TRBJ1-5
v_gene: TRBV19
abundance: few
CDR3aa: CASSFLQGNHQPQHF
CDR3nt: TGTGCCAGTAGTTTTTTACAGGGCAATCATCAGCCCCAGCATTTT

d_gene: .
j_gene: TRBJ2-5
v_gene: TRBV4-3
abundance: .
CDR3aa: CASSQTGRTDDVQETQYF
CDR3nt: TGCGCCAGCAGCCAAACAGGTCGTACGGATGACGTCCAAGAGACCCAGTACTTC

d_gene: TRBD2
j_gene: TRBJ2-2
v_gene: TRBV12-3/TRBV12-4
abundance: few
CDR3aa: CASEERGGLGELFF
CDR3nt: TGTGCCAGCGAGGAGCGGGGGGGCCTCGGGGAGCTGTTTTTT

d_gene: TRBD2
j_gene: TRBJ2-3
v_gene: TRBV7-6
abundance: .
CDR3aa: CASSRLAGGDTQYF
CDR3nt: TGTGCCAGCAGCCGTCTAGCGGGGGGGGATACGCAGTATTTT

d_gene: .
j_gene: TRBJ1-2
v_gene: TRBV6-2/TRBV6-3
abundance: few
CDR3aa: CASSPIQAPSYGYTF
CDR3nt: TGTGCCAGCAGTCCGATACAGGCCCCCTCCTATGGCTACACCTTC

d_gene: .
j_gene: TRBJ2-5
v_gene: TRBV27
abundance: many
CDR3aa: CASPKVGMETQYF
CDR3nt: TGTGCCAGCCCCAAGGTAGGGATGGAGACCCAGTACTTC

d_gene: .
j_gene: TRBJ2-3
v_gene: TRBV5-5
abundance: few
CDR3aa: CASSQRSPSTDTQYF
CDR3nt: TGTGCCAGCAGCCAGAGAAGTCCTAGCACAGATACGCAGTATTTT

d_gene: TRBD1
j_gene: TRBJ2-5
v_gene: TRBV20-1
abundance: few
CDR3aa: CSARDPGGLVETQYF
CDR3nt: TGCAGTGCTAGAGACCCAGGGGGCCTGGTTGAGACCCAGTACTTC

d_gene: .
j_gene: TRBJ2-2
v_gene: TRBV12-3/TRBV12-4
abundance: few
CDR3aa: CASSTSPNIYAGELFF
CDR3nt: TGTGCCAGCAGTACCAGCCCGAACATATACGCCGGGGAGCTGTTTTTT

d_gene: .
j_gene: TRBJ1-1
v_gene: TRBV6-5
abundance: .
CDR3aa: CASSYRGTTEAFF
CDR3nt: TGTGCCAGCAGTTACAGGGGAACGACTGAAGCTTTCTTT